The rows below give T cell receptor beta chains drawn from one sample of a study of blood T cell repertoires in COVID-19. The repertoire was sequenced with immunoSEQ multiplex PCR; TCRdb's copy has only in-frame clones and lacks some. The profile shows about 280,000 clones, roughly 86% of them singletons. Sequencing was performed on peripheral blood. Receptor source: a woman aged 25 to 39 who had recovered from COVID-19. CDR3s include the opening cysteine and the closing phenylalanine or tryptophan. A D gene is named only where the DNA matches it firmly. Not all rows give a size; the values are once, few, many and, for expanded clones, a class.

D: .; size: few; J: TRBJ2-2; V: TRBV19; CDR3: CASSPEGGELFF; DNA: TGTGCCAGTAGCCCTGAGGGCGGGGAGCTGTTTTTT
D: .; size: .; J: TRBJ2-3; V: TRBV10-2; CDR3: CASSEWSLATDTQYF; DNA: TGCGCCAGCAGTGAATGGAGTCTAGCTACAGATACGCAGTATTTT
D: TRBD2; size: .; J: TRBJ2-7; V: TRBV9; CDR3: CASSVQAGVSEQYF; DNA: TGTGCCAGCAGCGTACAAGCGGGAGTTTCCGAGCAGTACTTC
D: TRBD1; size: once; J: TRBJ1-6; V: TRBV25-1; CDR3: CASSEQGAISPLHF; DNA: TGTGCCAGCAGCGAACAGGGGGCAATATCACCCCTCCACTTT
D: TRBD2; size: .; J: TRBJ2-5; V: TRBV5-4; CDR3: CASSTSAGIQETQYF; DNA: TGTGCCAGCAGCACCTCAGCGGGGATACAAGAGACCCAGTACTTC
D: .; size: once; J: TRBJ2-6; V: TRBV24-1; CDR3: CAIQGLRHSGANVLTF; DNA: TGTGCCATCCAGGGATTACGACACTCTGGGGCCAACGTCCTGACTTTC
D: .; size: .; J: TRBJ2-7; V: TRBV4-1; CDR3: CASSQEQVYEQYF; DNA: TGCGCCAGCAGCCAAGAACAGGTCTACGAGCAGTACTTC
D: TRBD1; size: .; J: TRBJ2-7; V: TRBV19; CDR3: CASGTGPYEQYF; DNA: TGTGCCAGCGGGACAGGGCCCTACGAGCAGTACTTC
D: .; size: .; J: TRBJ2-7; V: TRBV28; CDR3: CASGMGHSYEQYF; DNA: TGTGCCAGCGGCATGGGACACTCCTACGAGCAGTACTTC
D: TRBD1; size: once; J: TRBJ1-3; V: TRBV7-2; CDR3: CASSFPGQGSGNTIYF; DNA: TGTGCCAGCAGCTTTCCGGGACAGGGCTCTGGAAACACCATATATTTT
D: .; size: .; J: TRBJ1-1; V: TRBV7-2; CDR3: CASSTREGPEAFF; DNA: TGTGCCAGCAGCACCCGGGAGGGCCCTGAAGCTTTCTTT
D: TRBD1; size: .; J: TRBJ2-6; V: TRBV5-1; CDR3: CASSLLSQGAVSSGANVLTF; DNA: TGCGCCAGCAGCCTACTCTCACAGGGGGCGGTCAGCTCTGGGGCCAACGTCCTGACTTTC